This section outlines one T cell receptor beta chain sequence together with its context. Its antigen is unknown. No much larger clonotype is one base removed from it; base qualities were not supplied. The immunoSEQ Assay, a bias-controlled multiplex PCR, was used to amplify TCRbeta CDR3 regions from genomic DNA. The study's processing was this. Within the assay, amplification of reference gene primers was used to estimate how many nucleated cells each sample contained. Sequence reads were collapsed and filtered to measure the absolute abundance of every unique TCRbeta CDR3 rearrangement. For each sample, productive Simpson clonality was calculated by taking the square root of Simpson's diversity index across productive rearrangements. Held by TCRdb, this immuneACCESS table contains in-frame sequences only and omits some clones. Under half of the omission traces to an unresolved V gene where checked; the cause of the rest is unknown. The V and J calls and clone size come from that table; D and trimming were worked out from the DNA. Across this sample there are 150,000 or so clones, with about four fifths seen only once. Jointly, the top ten make up 9.5% to 12% of the sample.

The entry originates in a study of blood T cell repertoires in COVID-19 (dated by TCRdb to 2018 to 2021). Regarding the research as a whole: Collaborator samples came from the United States, Italy and Spain and covered acute and convalescent phases of COVID-19. The prospective study material was composed of cDNA or gDNA derived from T cells, B-cell-depleted T cells, or PBMCs. Subjects who had been exposed to COVID-19, were actively infected with it, or had recovered from it provided the deeply sampled blood TCRbeta repertoires that made up the dataset. The repertoires were released in a freely available public database intended as a resource for research on the immune response to SARS-CoV-2. The samples were drawn from the first 160 participants of the ongoing ImmuneRACE study and from 1,254 subjects provided by 6 global collaborators. Nearly every sample came with metadata listing a de-identified subject ID, COVID-19 status, age in years and sex. HLA class I and class II types, where available, came from metadata supplied by the sample provider rather than from assay-based typing. Paper-wide results and their limitations: The amount of clinical and demographic metadata varied by source and participant and was provided uncurated.

Whole blood was collected in K2EDTA tubes by collaborating institutions according to the institutions' own protocols. For TCRbeta analysis, collaborator samples were shipped as frozen whole blood, as isolated PBMCs, or as DNA extracted from either sample type. The CDR3 has 14 amino acids, counting the end cysteine and phenylalanine. Solely the CDR3 DNA is kept, with 42 bases framed from the first base. From a lookup of the germline V gene, CDR1 and CDR2 are SGHDT and YYEEEE. The germline V end is reduced by 3 bases and the J end by 6 bases; junction bases left unmatched: 6. The sequenced material came from peripheral blood. The origin of this receptor is a man aged 60 to 69 with active or convalescent COVID-19. The receptor chain draws on TRBV5-6 and TRBJ2-7, with TRBD1 matching 10 junction bases. At the DNA level, the sequence is TGTGCCAGCAGCTGGGACAGGGGCGGGTCCGAGCAGTACTTC. Its coded protein is CASSWDRGGSEQYF.